This entry describes one T cell receptor beta chain. Its antigen is unidentified. The data originate from a study of T cell responses to AZD1222 COVID-19 vaccine. Overall study results and limits: Sampling captured repertoires only after the peak T cell response. Dominant CD4 TCR responses targeted spike regions 160-218 and 743-854. Reportedly, close to half of spike-specific TCRs are directed against unmutated variant regions. Only a handful of individuals given AZD1222 were seropositive at baseline.

Looked up from germline, CDR1 is MDHEN and CDR2 is SYDVKM. CDR3 length: 15 residues. V lost 6 bases to trimming and J lost 3 bases; unmatched junction nucleotides: 7. Method: immunoSEQ multiplex PCR; TCRdb's copy keeps in-frame clones and lacks some. The sample gives around 250,000 clones, roughly 93% of which show up once; less than 0.65% is in the top ten. V usage is TRBV28 and J usage is TRBJ1-1, with 10 bases aligning to TRBD1. Specimen: peripheral blood, collected on day 0 of AZD1222 vaccination. The sequence came from an adult in good health. In nucleotides, the CDR3 is TGTGCCAGCAGGGGGACAGGGGAGGGGCACACTGAAGCTTTCTTT. Translating it yields CASRGTGEGHTEAFF.